Below, 25 T cell receptor beta chains from the same sample are listed, as sequenced in a study of blood T cell repertoires in COVID-19. Using immunoSEQ multiplex PCR, the repertoire was profiled, and TCRdb retains in-frame clones only, with some absent. The data hold 90,000 to 110,000 clones, with around 81% observed a single time. The specimen was peripheral blood. Receptors originate from a human donor in a cohort sampled during active or convalescent COVID-19.

The genes are TRBV24-1 and TRBJ2-1, with D maybe TRBD1 (6 bases). CDR1 is KGHDR and CDR2 is SFDVKD in the germline V gene. With 6 bases removed from V and 0 bases from J, the gap between germline ends came to 11 bases. The CDR3 totals 15 residues. CDR3 DNA: TGTGCCACCAGTAAAAGGGGGAGCTCCTACAATGAGCAGTTCTTC. This gives the protein CATSKRGSSYNEQFF.

This clone was counted between two and nine times. The rearrangement uses TRBV28 and TRBJ2-7; D might be TRBD2 (6 bases). The germline gives CDR1 MDHEN, CDR2 SYDVKM. Trimming left V 3 bases short and J 7 bases short, with 22 bases between. The CDR3 runs 16 residues. CDR3 sequence (DNA): TGTGCCAGCAGTTTCCAGTGGTTGGGCAGGGCGGGGGAGCAGTACTTC. It encodes CASSFQWLGRAGEQYF.

This clone has just one count. The J gene is TRBJ1-1, the V gene TRBV29-1, with 8 nucleotides matching TRBD1. The CDR3 sequence is 16 residues long. Germline CDR1 SQVTM, CDR2 ANQGSEA. V lost 2 bases and J lost 5; bases outside the gene matches: 13. The CDR3 nucleotides read TGCAGCGTTGAATTGATGTGGTTAGACAGGGGAACTGAAGCTTTCTTT. Translating it yields CSVELMWLDRGTEAFF.

This rearrangement joins TRBV9 to TRBJ1-6, with D possibly being TRBD1 (6 bases). Trimming left V 3 bases short and J 4 bases short, with 8 bases between. CDR3 size: 14 residues. The germline V gene encodes CDR1 SGDLS and CDR2 YYNGEE. The CDR3 region has the DNA TGTGCCAGCAGCGCACAGGGATATAATTCACCCCTCCACTTT. Its translation: CASSAQGYNSPLHF.

The table lists this clone with a few counts. The genes are TRBV7-2 and TRBJ1-2, with D perhaps matching TRBD1 (5 bases). From germline, CDR1 is SGHTA and CDR2 FQGNSA. This CDR3 comprises 14 residues. V was pared by 3 bases and J by 8 bases, with 16 bases between. CDR3 amino acids: CASSFRGLEGGYTF. The CDR3 nucleotides are TGTGCCAGCAGCTTTCGGGGACTGGAGGGAGGCTACACCTTC.

The rearrangement joins TRBV28 to TRBJ1-4, with a weak D call TRBD1 (5 bases). This CDR3 spans 14 amino acids. V lost 4 bases and J lost 3, with 9 bases in between. Germline values: CDR1 MDHEN, CDR2 SYDVKM. The CDR3 bases are TGTGCCAGCAGTTGGGGCAGGGCTAATGAAAAACTGTTTTTT. Amino acids: CASSWGRANEKLFF.

The rearrangement joins TRBV5-6 to TRBJ1-1; perhaps TRBD1 as D (5 bases). V lost 4 bases and J 3 bases, leaving 19 bases between the germline ends. Germline lookup yields CDR1 SGHDT and CDR2 YYEEEE. CDR3 length: 16 amino acids. Here the CDR3 DNA reads TGTGCCAGCAGCCCCCTCACAGGTTCTTTGGACACTGAAGCTTTCTTT. Its translation: CASSPLTGSLDTEAFF.

CDR3 protein: CATSREGLGDSPLHF. The CDR3 DNA reads TGTGCCACCAGCAGAGAGGGCCTAGGGGATTCACCCCTCCACTTT. The J gene is TRBJ1-6, the V gene TRBV15, with D perhaps TRBD1 (5 bases). Germline assignment: CDR1 LNHNV and CDR2 YYDKDF (reference sequence). Trimming removed 0 bases from V and 8 bases from J, with 11 bases in between. The CDR3 sequence is 15 residues long.

The V and J genes are TRBV7-6 and TRBJ2-3; possibly TRBD1 for D (6 bases). The CDR3 spans 14 residues. The V and J ends lost 6 bases and 4 bases respectively, with 14 bases between them. In germline, CDR1 is SGHVS, CDR2 FNYEAQ. CDR3: CASSQQGGPDTQYF. The CDR3, as DNA: TGTGCCAGCAGTCAACAGGGCGGGCCAGATACGCAGTATTTT. Full variable domain (missing parts from reference TRBV7-6 and TRBJ2-3): GAGVSQSPRYKVTKRGQDVALRCDPISGHVSLYWYRQALGQGPEFLTYFNYEAQQDKSGLPNDRFSAERPEGSISTLTIQRTEQRDSAMYRCASSQQGGPDTQYFGPGTRLTVL.

In this sample, this clone turned up a few times. The rearrangement joins TRBV7-6 to TRBJ2-7, with 7 positions matching TRBD1. Germline V gene sequence: CDR1 SGHVS, CDR2 FNYEAQ. Germline trimming cut 1 base from V and 3 bases from J; bases unmatched to any gene: 3. The CDR3 consists of 14 residues. The CDR3 DNA reads TGTGCCAGCAGCTTAGGGACAGGACTCTACGAGCAGTACTTC. Translated, it gives CASSLGTGLYEQYF.

The CDR3 DNA reads as TGTGCCAGCAGCCAGCCAGGCGGGGATACGCAGTATTTT. It codes for CASSQPGGDTQYF. The rearrangement joins TRBV3-1 (or the pseudogene TRBV3-2) to TRBJ2-3; D may be TRBD2 (5 bases). The ends were cut back, 3 bases at V and 6 bases at J, with 10 bases in the middle. This CDR3 contains 13 residues. Germline V gives CDR1 LGHDT, CDR2 YNNKEL (reference sequence).

The chain couples TRBV20-1 to TRBJ2-7; 7 nucleotides agree with TRBD2. The CDR3 totals 12 residues. Germline loops: CDR1 DFQATT, CDR2 SNEGSKA (reference sequence). With V trimmed by 3 bases and J by 4 bases, 3 bases remained unmatched. CDR3 in DNA: TGCAGTGCTAGTGAGGGAGGGTACGAGCAGTACTTC. Its protein is CSASEGGYEQYF.

V usage is TRBV5-6 and J usage is TRBJ1-2; 9 bases match TRBD1. CDR1 is SGHDT, CDR2 YYEEEE, per germline. The junction had 2 bases not matched to a gene; V was cut back by 2 bases and J by 3 bases. There are 14 residues in the CDR3. CDR3 nucleotide sequence: TGTGCCAGCAGCTTCCGGGACAGGGACTATGGCTACACCTTC. This gives the protein CASSFRDRDYGYTF.

Here the CDR3 reads CASSYPRIEQYF. DNA of the CDR3: TGTGCCAGCAGTTACCCCAGGATCGAGCAGTACTTC. The chain is built from TRBV6-2 or TRBV6-3 and TRBJ2-7; D call uncertain. Trimming shortened V by 2 bases and J by 6 bases, and 8 bases separated the two germline ends. This CDR3 has 12 amino acids. Germline loops: CDR1 MNHEY, CDR2 SVGEGT.

The chain recombines TRBV5-1 with TRBJ1-1; D unresolved. Trimming took off 0 bases at V and 1 base at J, with 10 bases between the two ends. CDR1 is SGHRS, CDR2 YFSETQ, per germline. This CDR3 has 15 residues. CDR3 region: CASSLDTLPNTEAFF. In DNA form, the CDR3 reads TGCGCCAGCAGCTTGGACACCCTGCCGAACACTGAAGCTTTCTTT.

This clone was detected a few times. J is TRBJ1-2 and V is TRBV28, with a possible D match to TRBD1 (5 bases). Per germline, CDR1 MDHEN and CDR2 SYDVKM. CDR3 length: 13 residues. V lost 5 bases to trimming and J lost 8 bases, with 15 bases between them. The chain's CDR3 is CASSRVQGRGYTF. The CDR3 DNA reads as TGTGCCAGCAGTAGGGTCCAGGGTCGGGGCTACACCTTC.

This clone has only a few counts. The J gene is TRBJ2-7, the V gene TRBV12-3 or TRBV12-4; tentatively, D is TRBD2 (5 bases). This CDR3 has 13 residues. Trimming pared 5 bases from V and 4 bases from J, leaving 12 bases between. CDR3 sequence reads: CASSLRERYEQYF. The CDR3 DNA reads as TGTGCCAGCAGTCTACGGGAAAGATACGAGCAGTACTTC.

The gene calls are TRBV19 and TRBJ2-5; D is unclear. The germline V gene encodes CDR1 LNHDA and CDR2 SQIVND (reference sequence). V was shortened by 3 bases and J by 0 bases, with 8 bases between the two germline ends. The CDR3 spans 14 residues. The CDR3 protein is CASSISEYQETQYF. The CDR3 nucleotides are TGTGCCAGTAGTATCAGCGAGTACCAAGAGACCCAGTACTTC.

The table lists this clone with a few counts. The chain combines TRBV7-9 with TRBJ2-1; tentatively, D is TRBD2 (5 bases). The CDR3 is 15 residues long. Trimming left V 5 bases short and J 8 bases short, with 19 bases between. Germline loops: CDR1 SEHNR, CDR2 FQNEAQ (reference sequence). CDR3 nucleotide sequence: TGTGCCAGCAGCCCTCCGGCGAGGGAGTTTGATGAGCAGTTCTTC. Translated, it gives CASSPPAREFDEQFF.

The sample holds one count of this clone. This chain links TRBV6-5 with TRBJ2-7; 7 nucleotides match TRBD1. Germline V lookup: CDR1 MNHEY, CDR2 SVGAGI. The ends lost 0 bases at V and 7 bases at J; junction bases unmatched: 3. The CDR3 spans 13 residues. CDR3 sequence: CASSYSGRGEQYF. Here the CDR3 DNA reads TGTGCCAGCAGTTACTCGGGCAGGGGGGAGCAGTACTTC.

The chain has TRBV18 and TRBJ1-1; TRBD1 matches at 8 bases. CDR1 is KGHSH and CDR2 is LQKENI in the germline V gene. The junction had 8 bases not matched to a gene; V was cut back by 0 bases and J by 2 bases. There are 17 residues in the CDR3. CDR3 DNA: TGTGCCAGCTCACCACCATATCAGGGGGCTGGAAACACTGAAGCTTTCTTT. The encoded protein is CASSPPYQGAGNTEAFF. The full variable domain, completed using reference TRBV18 and TRBJ1-1, is NAGVMQNPRHLVRRRGQEARLRCSPMKGHSHVYWYRQLPEEGLKFMVYLQKENIIDESGMPKERFSAEFPKEGPSILRIQQVVRGDSAAYFCASSPPYQGAGNTEAFFGQGTRLTVV.

This clone was counted only a few times. The chain employs TRBV9 and TRBJ2-5, with D perhaps matching TRBD1 (6 bases). The CDR3 has 16 amino acids. The V end was cut by 4 bases, the J end by 5 bases, with 21 bases between. The germline V gene has CDR1 SGDLS and CDR2 YYNGEE. CDR3 nucleotides: TGTGCCAGCAGCTCTCCGGCAGGGACATTGATCGAGACCCAGTACTTC. This encodes CASSSPAGTLIETQYF.

V gene TRBV7-2 combines with J gene TRBJ2-7, with D tentatively TRBD2 (6 bases). CDR1 SGHTA and CDR2 FQGNSA come from the germline V gene. V was pared by 1 base and J by 2 bases, with 15 bases between. The CDR3 length is 16 residues. The CDR3 nucleotides are TGTGCCAGCAGCTTAGGGCGGGGCCGGAGTGCCTACGAGCAGTACTTC. It encodes CASSLGRGRSAYEQYF.

The genes are TRBV18 and TRBJ1-2, with 9 bases matching TRBD1. From germline, CDR1 is KGHSH and CDR2 LQKENI. The length of the CDR3 is 14 residues. With 3 bases clipped from V and 2 bases from J, the junction kept 1 base outside the gene matches. CDR3 bases: TGTGCCAGCTCACCTGGGACAGGGAACTATGGCTACACCTTC. Amino acid sequence: CASSPGTGNYGYTF.

This rearrangement joins TRBV21-1 to TRBJ2-5; whether TRBD2, the table's D call, matches the DNA was not checked. TRBV21-1 is deemed a pseudogene. The CDR3 contains 16 residues. The CDR3 spells CASSTPPSGGLETQYF. DNA for the CDR3: TGTGCCAGCAGCACCCCACCTAGCGGGGGGCTTGAGACCCAGTACTTC.